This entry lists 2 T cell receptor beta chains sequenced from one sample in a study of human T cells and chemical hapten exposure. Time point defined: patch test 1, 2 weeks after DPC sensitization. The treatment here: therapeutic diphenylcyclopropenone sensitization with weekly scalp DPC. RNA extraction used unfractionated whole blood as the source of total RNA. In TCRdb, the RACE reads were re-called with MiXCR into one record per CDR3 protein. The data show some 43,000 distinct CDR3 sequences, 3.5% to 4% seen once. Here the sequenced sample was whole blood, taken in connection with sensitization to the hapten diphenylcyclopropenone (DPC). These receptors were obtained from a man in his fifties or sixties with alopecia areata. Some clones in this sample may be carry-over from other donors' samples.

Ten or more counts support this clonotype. CDR3 protein: CASSPGQGHGYTF. The CDR3, as DNA: TGTGCCAGCAGCCCCGGACAGGGGCATGGCTACACCTTC. The V call is TRBV5-4, the J call TRBJ1-2; 9 nucleotides line up with TRBD1. The germline gives CDR1 SGHNT, CDR2 YYREEE (reference sequence). V gave up 4 bases and J gave up 6 bases; unmatched junction bases: 4. This CDR3 spans 13 amino acids.

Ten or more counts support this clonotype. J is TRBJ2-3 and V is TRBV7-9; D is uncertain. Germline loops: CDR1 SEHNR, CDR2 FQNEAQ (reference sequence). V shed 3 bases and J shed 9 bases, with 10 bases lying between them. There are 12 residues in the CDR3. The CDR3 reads CASSFEAETQYF. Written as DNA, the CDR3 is TGTGCCAGCAGCTTTGAAGCTGAGACGCAGTATTTT.